This TCR beta chain stems from a study of T-cell memory formation after mild COVID-19 (dated by TCRdb to 2020 to 2022). With regard to the full study: TCR sequence clusters from the two donors were found to be largely donor specific. The cohort comprised two young, previously healthy adult volunteers, one female and one male. T-cell clones expanding and contracting after mild COVID-19 in two donors were tracked by longitudinal TCRalpha and TCRbeta repertoire sequencing.

Sequencing was carried out with an Illumina NovaSeq 6000. TCRalpha and TCRbeta cDNA libraries were constructed by 5'RACE with constant-segment primers, with sample barcodes and unique molecular identifiers being introduced. RNA was extracted from every sample with Trizol reagent. Libraries were amplified in two PCR steps, with a second sample barcode and Illumina TruSeq adapters added in the second step. Libraries were sequenced on an Illumina NovaSeq with 2 x 150 bp paired-end reads. The authors processed their data as follows. Demultiplexing of reads and collapsing into UMI-guided consensus sequences were performed with migec v1.2.7. Using mixcr v2.1.11, UMI consensuses were aligned to TRA and TRB V and J templates and then assembled into clonotypes. Clonotypes were classified as expanded or contracted when called significant by both edgeR and NoisET, with noise models trained on biological replicates. For edgeR calls, a false discovery rate-adjusted p below 0.01 and a log2 fold-change threshold of 1 were applied. As an exploratory analysis of dynamics, max-normalized trajectories of the 1000 most abundant clonotypes were examined by PCA with hierarchical clustering. The CD4 or CD8 phenotype of responding clones was assigned using the separately sequenced CD4+ and CD8+ repertoires. TCRdb applied fastp at Q25 and MiXCR to the public reads, then kept only in-frame beta chains. Each CDR3 protein gets just one entry, which takes the most common genes and DNA from the rows behind it. Clone size and V and J calls follow TCRdb, not the original study. For this sample there are about 320,000 distinct CDR3 sequences; 13% to 15% appear just once. In total, the top ten clones hold roughly 23% of the sample.

The paper's findings and limits, for the study overall: The study included only a couple of mild cases, and larger cohorts that include severe cases with pre-infection samples were judged to be necessary. From day 15 to 85, contracting clones showed balanced CD4/CD8 phenotypes, whereas a second wave of clones that expanded from day 15 to 37 leaned towards CD4+. The second-wave clones that peaked on day 37 were not confirmed to be SARS-CoV-2 specific. Contracting CD4+ clones were found mainly in CM and EM memory subsets, while CD8+ clones were enriched in EMRA. Some responding clones were detected in pre-infection memory, suggesting pre-existing cross-reactive memory T cells joined the SARS-CoV-2 response.

V is cut back by 2 bases and J by 0 bases, with 8 bases in the junction unmatched. The germline V gene yields SGHVS for CDR1 and FNYEAQ for CDR2. The CDR3 covers 18 residues, taking in both the cysteine and the phenylalanine. Here the CDR3 DNA is all that survives: 54 bases in frame from base 1. Details on this clonotype: The antigen this receptor binds is unknown. No qualities accompany the bases; no much larger clone lies one base away.

PBMCs were isolated by Ficoll-Paque density gradient centrifugation. This chain joins TRBV7-6 to TRBJ2-1, with TRBD2 identical over 9 junction bases. This receptor was identified in a man aged 18 to 30 who had mild COVID-19 (a few samples of this study predate the infection). The sample titles of this study are shuffled in the database, so cell type and time point are left out; the donor was told from shared clones. The sequenced material came from PBMCs or a T cell subset sorted from them (not recorded which). The CDR3 protein is CASSLFPSGAGSYNEQFF. The DNA is as follows: TGTGCCAGCAGCTTATTTCCTAGCGGGGCAGGCTCCTACAATGAGCAGTTCTTC. The full variable domain, completed from the reference TRBV7-6 and TRBJ2-1 proteins outside the CDR3, reads GAGVSQSPRYKVTKRGQDVALRCDPISGHVSLYWYRQALGQGPEFLTYFNYEAQQDKSGLPNDRFSAERPEGSISTLTIQRTEQRDSAMYRCASSLFPSGAGSYNEQFFGPGTRLTVL.